Listed below are T cell receptor beta chains from one sample, sequenced in a study of blood T cell repertoires in COVID-19. Sequenced by immunoSEQ multiplex PCR; TCRdb stores in-frame clones only, minus some. The sample consists of 350,000 to 450,000 clones, around 86% of them appearing once. The sequenced sample was peripheral blood. These TCRs come from a human donor in a cohort sampled during active COVID-19. Each CDR3 is given with its conserved first and last residue. The order of the fields is V gene, D gene, clone size, J gene, CDR3 DNA, CDR3 protein. The D gene is left open where the match is weak. Some rows mark clone size as missing; the rest say once, few, many or name a class of expanded clone.

TRBV11-2	-	once	TRBJ2-7	TGTGCCAGCAGCTTAGAATTAGGAGCCTACGAGCAGTACTTC	CASSLELGAYEQYF
TRBV19	-	-	TRBJ2-7	TGTGCCAGTAGTTCCCCTAATACCTACGAGCAGTACTTC	CASSSPNTYEQYF
TRBV6-1	-	few	TRBJ1-1	TGTGCCAGCAGTGAAGGGAGGGCGGGTAAGGCTTTCTTT	CASSEGRAGKAFF
TRBV5-6	-	-	TRBJ2-3	TGTGCCAGCAGCGTGGGTAGCGACACTAGCACAGATACGCAGTATTTT	CASSVGSDTSTDTQYF
TRBV5-1	TRBD1	few	TRBJ1-1	TGCGCCAGCAGCCTGACAGGGGGCAACACTGAAGCTTTCTTT	CASSLTGGNTEAFF
TRBV9	TRBD1	-	TRBJ1-2	TGTGCCAGCAGCGTAGGATGGGACAGGAACTATGGCTACACCTTC	CASSVGWDRNYGYTF
TRBV6-5	-	-	TRBJ2-6	TGTGCCAGCAGACCCCCAGGTGGGGCCAACGTCCTGACTTTC	CASRPPGGANVLTF
TRBV11-2	-	few	TRBJ1-1	TGTGCCAGCAGCTTAGGATGGCAGGGGAACACTGAAGCTTTCTTT	CASSLGWQGNTEAFF
TRBV2	TRBD2	-	TRBJ2-3	TGTGCCAGCAGATTGGGACTAGCGGGGGGGCTAGCAGATACGCAGTATTTT	CASRLGLAGGLADTQYF
TRBV6-1	-	many	TRBJ2-7	TGTGCCAGCAGTGAATTCGGGGTGAGCGAGCAGTACTTC	CASSEFGVSEQYF
TRBV10-3	-	-	TRBJ2-1	TGTGCCATCAGTGAACTAGCAGGCAATGAGCAGTTCTTC	CAISELAGNEQFF
TRBV7-6	TRBD1	-	TRBJ2-2	TGTGCCAGCAGCTCTTTAGGGGGCTTGAACACCGGGGAGCTGTTTTTT	CASSSLGGLNTGELFF
TRBV2	TRBD2	-	TRBJ2-1	TGTGCCAGCAGTTGGACTAGCGGGAGGGTTAATGAGCAGTTCTTC	CASSWTSGRVNEQFF
TRBV7-2	TRBD1	-	TRBJ1-1	TGTGCCAGCAGCTTAGTAGGGCGACAGGGAGTCCCTGAAGCTTTCTTT	CASSLVGRQGVPEAFF
TRBV24-1	-	-	TRBJ2-5	TGTGCCACCAGTGATCCCTCGGGGGGCTACTTC	CATSDPSGGYF
TRBV7-2	-	-	TRBJ2-2	TGTGCCAGCAGCTTCCTCCCCACCGGGGAGCTGTTTTTT	CASSFLPTGELFF
TRBV10-1	-	-	TRBJ2-1	TGCGCCAGCAGGAAAGACTTGAGCTCCTACAATGAGCAGTTCTTC	CASRKDLSSYNEQFF
TRBV28	-	once	TRBJ2-1	TGTGCCAGCAGTTTCTCCCCGATGAGGAATGAGCAGTTCTTC	CASSFSPMRNEQFF
TRBV6-6	TRBD1	-	TRBJ1-1	TGTGCCAGCAGAAAAGGGACAGACGGGGGAGCTTTCTTT	CASRKGTDGGAFF
TRBV9	-	-	TRBJ1-4	TGTGCCAGCAGCGCTCACGGGGGGAATGAAAAACTGTTTTTT	CASSAHGGNEKLFF
TRBV4-2	-	-	TRBJ2-2	TGTGCCAGCAGCCAAGACCCCCTCCTAGCCGGGGAGCTGTTTTTT	CASSQDPLLAGELFF
TRBV4-1	-	-	TRBJ2-5	TGCGCCAGCAGCCTGACAGCCAGAGAGACCCAGTACTTC	CASSLTARETQYF
TRBV11-2	-	-	TRBJ2-7	TGTGCCAGCAGCCACCAGACAGGAACCTACGAGCAGTACTTC	CASSHQTGTYEQYF
TRBV28	-	-	TRBJ2-1	TGTGCCAGCAGTTTAGCGTCTGGTGGCAATGAGCAGTTCTTC	CASSLASGGNEQFF
TRBV3-1/TRBV3-2	TRBD2	-	TRBJ2-1	TGTGCCAGCAGCCAAGGGTCTAGCGGGGAAAATTACAATGAGCAGTTCTTC	CASSQGSSGENYNEQFF
TRBV25-1	TRBD2	-	TRBJ2-1	TGTGCCAGCAGTAGGGCTAGCGGTTCCTACAATGAGCAGTTCTTC	CASSRASGSYNEQFF
TRBV5-8	-	-	TRBJ1-3	TGTGCCAGCAGCTTGGCCAGGGGAGGAAACACCATATATTTT	CASSLARGGNTIYF
TRBV2	-	-	TRBJ1-1	TGTGCCAGCAGCAGGGGCCGCGGTGACACTGAAGCTTTCTTT	CASSRGRGDTEAFF
TRBV6-1	-	many	TRBJ1-6	TGTGCCAGCAGTGAAGTTCCCTATTCACCCCTCCACTTT	CASSEVPYSPLHF
TRBV3-1/TRBV3-2	-	-	TRBJ2-6	TGTGCCAGCAGCCAAGGTCTAGTCACAGGGGCCAACGTCCTGACTTTC	CASSQGLVTGANVLTF
TRBV6-6	-	-	TRBJ1-1	TGTGCCAGCAGTCCCCGGCGGGAGAACACTGAAGCTTTCTTT	CASSPRRENTEAFF
TRBV28	-	-	TRBJ2-2	TGTGCCAGCAGTTTCTCCAGGGGCGGAACCGGGGAGCTGTTTTTT	CASSFSRGGTGELFF
TRBV5-1	TRBD1	-	TRBJ1-6	TGCGCCAGCAGCTCAGGACAGGGGAATTCACCCCTCCACTTT	CASSSGQGNSPLHF
TRBV5-8	-	-	TRBJ2-7	TGTGCCAGCAGCTTGGGGCGCGCCGGGGTCGAGCAGTACTTC	CASSLGRAGVEQYF
TRBV28	-	-	TRBJ1-3	TGTGCCAGCAGTTTAGGGCCCCGTGGAAACACCATATATTTT	CASSLGPRGNTIYF
TRBV3-1/TRBV3-2	TRBD2	-	TRBJ2-2	TGTGCCAGCAGCCAAGATCGGCTAGCGGGGCCCCCCGGGGAGCTGTTTTTT	CASSQDRLAGPPGELFF
TRBV30	TRBD1	-	TRBJ2-5	TGTGCCTGGAGTGTGACAGGGTTCCAAGAGACCCAGTACTTC	CAWSVTGFQETQYF
TRBV18	-	-	TRBJ2-4	TGTGCCAGCTCCCCAATCCCCCGCGGGGCCAAAAACATTCAGTACTTC	CASSPIPRGAKNIQYF
TRBV3-1/TRBV3-2	TRBD2	-	TRBJ2-7	TGTGCCAGCAGTCTTAGCGGGAGTGGCGAGCAGTACTTC	CASSLSGSGEQYF
TRBV15	TRBD2	-	TRBJ2-2	TGTGCCACCAGCAGAGATTGGGCTAGCGGGAGTGTCGGGGAGCTGTTTTTT	CATSRDWASGSVGELFF
TRBV19	TRBD1	-	TRBJ1-2	TGTGCCAGTAGTCCTCTTCGACAGGGAGGAGGGTATGGCTACACCTTC	CASSPLRQGGGYGYTF